The 18 T cell receptor beta chains below come from one sample, sequenced in a study of blood T cell repertoires in COVID-19 (TCRdb year 2020). Library construction relied on the immunoSEQ multiplex PCR assay. As stored in TCRdb, this immuneACCESS dataset retains in-frame rearrangements with V and J assigned. A fraction of the clones does not appear; measured against another copy, unresolved V genes explain less than half of the discrepancy, and the remainder lacks a known reason. This sample has over 95,000 clones in its table, and more than 65% of those were observed once. The top ten clonotypes cover about 1.4% of the sample. Material: peripheral blood. Source of these receptors: a man aged 50 to 60 with acute or convalescent COVID-19.

V usage is TRBV27 and J usage is TRBJ2-3; possible D gene TRBD1, 5 bases. This CDR3 is built from 15 residues. Trimming removed 0 bases at V and 2 bases at J, with 9 bases between. Germline CDR1 MNHEY, CDR2 SMNVEV (reference sequence). CDR3 sequence: CASSLSYRYTDTQYF. Written as DNA, the CDR3 is TGTGCCAGCAGTTTATCCTACAGGTACACAGATACGCAGTATTTT.

The CDR3 loop is CASSLGTEGEKLFF. The CDR3 DNA sequence: TGCGCCAGCAGCTTGGGAACAGAGGGTGAAAAACTGTTTTTT. The gene calls are TRBV5-1 and TRBJ1-4; the D is unclear. This CDR3 spans 14 amino acids. Trimming took 0 bases from V and 7 from J, leaving 10 bases between them. Germline CDR1 SGHRS, CDR2 YFSETQ.

V and J are TRBV19 and TRBJ1-3; possibly TRBD1 for D (6 bases). Trimming pared 5 bases from V and 4 bases from J, leaving 12 bases between. The CDR3 runs 14 residues. Germline V lookup: CDR1 LNHDA, CDR2 SQIVND (reference sequence). This CDR3 is CASSHIDRGNTIYF. CDR3 coding DNA: TGTGCCAGTAGTCACATCGACAGGGGAAACACCATATATTTT.

The CDR3 protein is CASSPGTGRAFF. The CDR3 DNA follows: TGTGCCAGCAGTCCGGGGACTGGGAGAGCTTTCTTT. The chain uses TRBV27 and TRBJ1-1, with D perhaps TRBD1 (5 bases). Germline V gives CDR1 MNHEY, CDR2 SMNVEV (reference sequence). The CDR3 has 12 amino acids. The V gene lost 5 bases and the J gene lost 10 bases, with 14 bases spanning the gap.

Worth noting for this clone: Other nucleotide sequences in the sample specify the same CDR3. The CDR3 nucleotides are TGCGCCAGCAGCCTTGGACAAACTGAAGCTTTCTTT. Protein: CASSLGQTEAFF. This chain uses TRBV5-1 with TRBJ1-1; tentatively, D is TRBD1 (5 bases). Germline V gene lookup returns CDR1 SGHRS and CDR2 YFSETQ. The CDR3 totals 12 residues. V lost 4 bases, J lost 5 bases, and 9 bases lay in between.

The chain is built from TRBV7-9 and TRBJ2-7, with 9 bases identical to TRBD1. The CDR3 has 14 residues. The germline CDR1 and CDR2 sequences are SEHNR and FQNEAQ (reference sequence). J gave up 5 bases and V 0 bases, and 2 bases lay outside the gene matches. The CDR3 DNA reads TGTGCCAGCAGCTTAGCTTGGACAGGGGACGAGCAGTACTTC. The encoded protein is CASSLAWTGDEQYF.

This clone was seen just once. V and J are TRBV3-1 (or the pseudogene TRBV3-2) and TRBJ2-1, with TRBD2 matching 14 bases. V shed 2 bases, J shed 4 bases, and the junction held 10 bases outside the gene matches. This CDR3 spans 19 amino acids. Germline V lookup: CDR1 LGHDT, CDR2 YNNKEL (reference sequence). The CDR3 here is CASSQIPSGTSGGYNEQFF. The CDR3 bases are TGTGCCAGCAGCCAAATACCCTCCGGGACTAGCGGGGGATACAATGAGCAGTTCTTC.

The chain is built from TRBV7-9 and TRBJ1-4, with unresolved D. V was clipped by 0 bases and J by 8 bases, with 13 bases between them. This CDR3 has 15 amino acids. The germline V gene has CDR1 SEHNR and CDR2 FQNEAQ (reference sequence). The DNA of the CDR3 is TGTGCCAGCAGCTTAGCGGGAGCGGTTCAGGAAAAACTGTTTTTT. Amino acids: CASSLAGAVQEKLFF.

This chain's CDR3 is CASSQEVSGVYNGYTF. CDR3 DNA sequence: TGCGCCAGCAGCCAAGAGGTTTCGGGGGTATATAATGGCTACACCTTC. The chain links TRBV4-1 to TRBJ1-2; D is perhaps TRBD1 (5 bases). CDR3 length: 16 residues. Germline V gene data show CDR1 as MGHRA and CDR2 as YSYEKL. V was pared by 0 bases and J by 6 bases, with 17 bases between.

CDR3 amino acids: CSVEGPAGYTF. CDR3 nucleotides: TGCAGCGTTGAAGGGCCAGCGGGCTACACCTTC. J is TRBJ1-2 and V is TRBV29-1; D unclear. V lost 1 base to trimming and J lost 8 bases, with 8 bases between them. Per germline, CDR1 SQVTM and CDR2 ANQGSEA. The CDR3 runs to 11 residues.

The chain employs TRBV5-1 and TRBJ2-3; TRBD1 agrees at 9 bases. Trimming took 0 bases from V and 5 from J; bases not matched to a gene: 4. Germline V gene sequence: CDR1 SGHRS, CDR2 YFSETQ. This CDR3 region has 15 residues. Written as DNA, the CDR3 is TGCGCCAGCAGCTTGGACAGGGGGCCCGGAGATACGCAGTATTTT. Protein: CASSLDRGPGDTQYF.

V and J are TRBV27 and TRBJ2-3, with 7 nucleotides matching TRBD2. Looked up from germline, CDR1 is MNHEY and CDR2 is SMNVEV (reference sequence). The CDR3 runs 16 residues. V lost 5 bases to trimming and J lost 2 bases; unmatched junction nucleotides: 10. In nucleotides, the CDR3 is TGTGCCAGCAGTCCCTTGCGGGGGAGAAACACAGATACGCAGTATTTT. This codes for CASSPLRGRNTDTQYF.

The chain combines TRBV25-1 with TRBJ1-2, with TRBD1 matching over 7 bases. The CDR3 is made up of 14 amino acids. The V segment lost 4 bases and the J segment 8 bases; nucleotides outside the gene matches: 10. Per germline, CDR1 MGHDK and CDR2 SYGVNS. CDR3: CASSVQGSRAGYTF. CDR3 nucleotide sequence: TGTGCCAGCAGTGTACAGGGGTCTCGGGCCGGCTACACCTTC.

The rearrangement links TRBV19 to TRBJ1-5; possibly TRBD1 for D (6 bases). V lost 3 bases and J lost 5, with 11 bases in between. Germline lookup yields CDR1 LNHDA and CDR2 SQIVND (reference sequence). The CDR3 is 14 residues long. CDR3 sequence: CASSILQGDQPQHF. CDR3 DNA sequence: TGTGCCAGTAGTATTCTACAGGGAGATCAGCCCCAGCATTTT.

J is TRBJ2-6 and V is TRBV28; D might be TRBD1 (5 bases). Germline assignment: CDR1 MDHEN and CDR2 SYDVKM. V was trimmed by 6 bases and J by 2 bases, leaving 11 bases between them. This CDR3 region has 15 residues. Here the CDR3 reads CASRSGFPGANVLTF. The CDR3 DNA reads TGTGCCAGCAGATCAGGGTTCCCTGGGGCCAACGTCCTGACTTTC.

This chain links TRBV24-1 with TRBJ2-3; 12 bases are a match to TRBD2. J gave up 2 bases and V 6 bases, and 5 bases lay outside the gene matches. This CDR3 spans 16 amino acids. Germline V lookup: CDR1 KGHDR, CDR2 SFDVKD. The CDR3 sequence: CATSSGLAGLTDTQYF. The CDR3 DNA is TGTGCCACCAGTTCGGGACTAGCGGGCCTCACAGATACGCAGTATTTT.

The table lists this clone with a count of one. V is TRBV3-1 (or the pseudogene TRBV3-2) and J is TRBJ2-1; 8 nucleotides align to TRBD2. Germline lookup yields CDR1 LGHDT and CDR2 YNNKEL (reference sequence). The CDR3 length is 15 residues. V shed 1 base, J shed 2 bases, and the junction held 1 base outside the gene matches. The CDR3 loop is CASSQGRGAYNEQFF. The CDR3 DNA follows: TGTGCCAGCAGCCAAGGGCGGGGGGCCTACAATGAGCAGTTCTTC.

The chain is built from TRBV27 and TRBJ1-5, with TRBD1 matching 7 bases. The CDR3 covers 13 residues. CDR1 and CDR2 from the germline V gene are MNHEY and SMNVEV (reference sequence). The trim removed 10 bases at V and 6 bases at J, leaving 9 bases unmatched. CDR3 nucleotide sequence: TGTGCCACCCAAAGGGGGCTTGGTCAGCCCCAGCATTTT. Translating it yields CATQRGLGQPQHF.